This T cell receptor beta chain is drawn from a study of shared clonotypes between healthy human individuals. Study in general: Per donor, CD8 memory used one plate, CD8 naive used two, CD4 memory used three and CD4 naive used three. General study results and limits: Shared clonotypes: roughly 5% naive CD4, roughly 3.5% naive CD8, about 2.5% memory CD4, over 0.3% memory CD8.

V dropped 5 bases and J dropped 10 bases, with 9 bases sitting between them. Germline-derived CDR1 and CDR2 are SGHTA and FQGNSA. The CDR3 has 11 residues. Generated by immunoSEQ multiplex PCR, the TCRdb table keeps only in-frame clones and is missing some. The sample shows roughly 1.4 million clones, 97% to 99% of them seen only once. Of note for this clone: Its specificity is not known.

Recent vaccinations or acute infections were absent in the healthy HIV-negative adult donors. Into CD45RA+ naive and CD45RA-negative memory subsets, the CD4+ cells were split. Specimen: naive CD4+ T cells sorted from blood. Subset reported: CD45RA+ positively selected. The receptor was isolated from a man aged 25 to 45 in good health. The J gene is TRBJ2-1, the V gene TRBV7-2; D is possibly TRBD1 (6 bases). The CDR3 nucleotides are TGTGCCAGCAGCGCAGGGGTGGAGCAGTTCTTC. It is translated as CASSAGVEQFF.